The rows below give T cell receptor beta chains drawn from one sample of a study of T cells in Graves' hyperthyroidism and ophthalmopathy. TCRdb re-called the multiplex PCR reads with MiXCR, one entry per CDR3 protein. The table has a few hundred thousand distinct CDR3 sequences, just over 45% seen once. Specimen: peripheral blood or thyroid tissue (not recorded which). The source of these receptors is a woman aged 18-30 years with Graves' hyperthyroidism. CDR3s include the opening cysteine and the closing phenylalanine or tryptophan. Each record gives: D gene, J gene, V gene, clone size, CDR3 DNA, CDR3 protein. The D gene is left open where the match is weak. Clone size appears in some rows only: once, few, many, or a class for an expanded clone.

TRBD1	TRBJ2-7	TRBV10-3	once	TGTGCCACCAGACCCGGGACAGGGGGCTACGAGCAGTACTTC	CATRPGTGGYEQYF
NA	TRBJ1-6	TRBV10-3	NA	TGTGCCATCAGTGATCTCGGGACGCAATATTCACCCCTCCACTTT	CAISDLGTQYSPLHF
NA	TRBJ1-5	TRBV20-1	many	TGCAGTGCTAGGTTTCATGGCGGGAGGAATCAGCCCCAGCATTTT	CSARFHGGRNQPQHF
TRBD2	TRBJ2-7	TRBV5-4	many	TGTGCCAACAGCCGTCCGGGACTAGCGAACAACGAGCAGTACTTC	CANSRPGLANNEQYF
NA	TRBJ2-1	TRBV2	NA	TGTGCCAGCAGTGAAGTTATAGCGGTTGCCTACAATGAGCAGTCCTTC	CASSEVIAVAYNEQSF
TRBD1	TRBJ1-2	TRBV18	many	TGTGCCAGCTCACCACTGAAGGGACAGGGGGCCTGGGGCTACACCTTC	CASSPLKGQGAWGYTF
NA	TRBJ1-6	TRBV20-1	NA	TGCAGTGCTAGAGATGGTCCGGGATATAATTCACCCCTCCACTTT	CSARDGPGYNSPLHF
NA	TRBJ2-7	TRBV20-1	many	TGCAGTGCTAGTCGCGGAGAGTCCTACGAGCAGTACTTC	CSASRGESYEQYF
NA	TRBJ1-1	TRBV20-1	many	TGCAGTACACCAGTTGGGGGGCCCCTTTCGGGCACTGAAGCTTTCTTT	CSTPVGGPLSGTEAFF
TRBD1	TRBJ2-6	TRBV5-5	NA	TGTGCCAGCAGCCCGGGACAGGGTTCTGGGGCCAACGTCCTGACTTTC	CASSPGQGSGANVLTF
NA	TRBJ1-3	TRBV7-9	many	TGTGCCAGCAGCTTAGTCTTGGGGACTGGAAACACCATATATTTT	CASSLVLGTGNTIYF
NA	TRBJ1-2	TRBV29-1	NA	TGCAGCGTTCTTGTAGGGAGTGATGGCTACACCTTC	CSVLVGSDGYTF
TRBD2	TRBJ2-2	TRBV3-1	many	TGTGCCAGCAGCCCTGGGGTGCTAGCGGGAGACGAGCTGTTTTTT	CASSPGVLAGDELFF
TRBD2	TRBJ2-2	TRBV7-2	many	TGTGCCAGCAGCTGGGTGCGGGAGAGGAGGGAGCTGTTTTTT	CASSWVRERRELFF
TRBD2	TRBJ2-2	TRBV28	NA	TGTGCCAGCAGTTCGGGACTAGCGGGAAAGCTCGGGGAGCTGTTTTTT	CASSSGLAGKLGELFF
TRBD1	TRBJ1-6	TRBV3-1	NA	TGTGCCAGCAGCCAAGATACAGGGGGTTCACCCCTCCACTTT	CASSQDTGGSPLHF
NA	TRBJ2-2	TRBV5-1	NA	TGCGCCAGCAGCTTGGAAGGGGAGGACGGGGAGCTGTTTTTT	CASSLEGEDGELFF
TRBD2	TRBJ2-5	TRBV7-6	once	TGTGCCAGCAGCGACGGACTAGCGGGGACCCAGTACTTC	CASSDGLAGTQYF
TRBD1	TRBJ1-2	TRBV6-1	NA	TGTGCCAGCAGTTACGGGGCAGGGGGCGTCTATGGCTACACCTTC	CASSYGAGGVYGYTF
TRBD2	TRBJ2-7	TRBV10-3	NA	TGTGCCATCAGTGAATCAGCGGGAGCCTACGAGCAGTACTTC	CAISESAGAYEQYF
NA	TRBJ2-2	TRBV12-3/TRBV12-4	NA	TGTGCCAGCAGTCCGCGGACATTCGGGGAGCTGTTTTTT	CASSPRTFGELFF
TRBD1	TRBJ1-2	TRBV7-8	many	TGTGCCAGCAGCTTTATGGCCCGCCAGGGGGCCTATGGCTACACCTTC	CASSFMARQGAYGYTF
TRBD2	TRBJ2-3	TRBV20-1	NA	TGCAGTGCTCCCCCGGGGGGGGCCAGCACAGATACGCAGTATTTT	CSAPPGGASTDTQYF
NA	TRBJ2-5	TRBV12-3/TRBV12-4	many	TGTGCCAGCAGTACGAGGGAGCCAGAGACCCAGTACTTC	CASSTREPETQYF
NA	TRBJ2-7	TRBV7-2	NA	TGTGCCAGCAGCCCCGGCCACAATGAGCAGTACTTC	CASSPGHNEQYF
NA	TRBJ1-3	TRBV7-2	many	TGTGCCAGCAGCCCGGGGAGCTCTGGAAACACCATATATTTT	CASSPGSSGNTIYF
TRBD1	TRBJ1-1	TRBV14	many	TGTGCCAGCAGCCGAGGGGGAATCGGGGACAGGGGGACTGAAGCTTTCTTT	CASSRGGIGDRGTEAFF
NA	TRBJ2-5	TRBV24-1	many	TGTGCCACCAGTGATACTACAGGGACTCAAGAGACCCAGTACTTC	CATSDTTGTQETQYF
TRBD1	TRBJ1-2	TRBV20-1	NA	TGCAGTGCGGACAGGGGGGACTATGGCTACACCTTC	CSADRGDYGYTF
NA	TRBJ1-2	TRBV29-1	once	TGCAGCTTGATGGCGGGGTACGGCTACACCTTC	CSLMAGYGYTF
NA	TRBJ1-1	TRBV20-1	many	TGCAGTGCTAGACGGGGGGGAGGAAACACTGAAGCTTTCTTT	CSARRGGGNTEAFF
NA	TRBJ1-2	TRBV29-1	many	TGCGGGGGGCAGGTGGCCCCTAACTATGGCTACACCTTC	CGGQVAPNYGYTF
TRBD1	TRBJ1-5	TRBV20-1	NA	TGCAGTGCTGGTACAGGGGGCTCTCAGCCCCAGCATTTT	CSAGTGGSQPQHF
NA	TRBJ2-6	TRBV2	NA	NA	CASSGQGGSPLHFGNGANVLTF
TRBD2	TRBJ2-1	TRBV7-6	NA	TGTGCCAGCAGCCCCGTAGCGGGGCCCTACAATGAGCAGTTCTTC	CASSPVAGPYNEQFF
NA	TRBJ1-1	TRBV7-9	many	TGTGCCAGCAGCTTTGGGCTCAATGAAGCTTTCTTT	CASSFGLNEAFF
NA	TRBJ2-7	TRBV20-1	NA	TGCAGTGCCGCGAACCCCGGGACCTACGAGCAGTACTTC	CSAANPGTYEQYF
TRBD2	TRBJ2-2	TRBV15	once	TGTGCCACCAGCAGAGAGGGACTAGCGGGAGGGAACACCGGGGAGCTGTTTTTT	CATSREGLAGGNTGELFF
NA	TRBJ2-7	TRBV18	NA	TGTGCCAGCTCACCGTCTAGCGTCAGCTCCTACGAGCAGTACTTC	CASSPSSVSSYEQYF
TRBD2	TRBJ2-2	TRBV10-3	NA	TGTGCCATCAGTGAGGGACTAGCCGGGGAGCTGTTTTTT	CAISEGLAGELFF
NA	TRBJ1-3	TRBV2	many	TGTGCCAGCAGTGTGGGAGTGGGAGGAAACACCATATATTTT	CASSVGVGGNTIYF
NA	TRBJ1-1	TRBV15	NA	TGTGCCACCAGCAGAGCCTCACAGGGATTCTTT	CATSRASQGFF
NA	TRBJ2-5	TRBV5-1	many	TGCGCCAGCAGCTTGGAGGGGAACCAAGAGACCCAGTACTTC	CASSLEGNQETQYF
NA	TRBJ2-7	TRBV19	many	TGTGCCAACCGCGGACAGAACTCCTACGAGCAGTACTTC	CANRGQNSYEQYF
TRBD1	TRBJ2-6	TRBV20-1	once	TGCAGTGCTCCAGCCAAGGACAGGCGATACTCTGGGGCCAACGTCCTGACTTTC	CSAPAKDRRYSGANVLTF
TRBD1	TRBJ1-2	TRBV25-1	NA	TGTGCCAGCAGTGCCCGGGACAGGGTATACTATGGCTACACCTTC	CASSARDRVYYGYTF
NA	TRBJ1-2	TRBV7-2	NA	TGTGCCAGCAGCTTAGCGCCCGGGGCTGCCTATGGCTACACCTTC	CASSLAPGAAYGYTF
NA	TRBJ1-5	TRBV27	NA	TGTGCCAGCACCTCGGCAAATCAGCCCCAGCATTTT	CASTSANQPQHF
TRBD2	TRBJ2-1	TRBV11-2	NA	TGTGCCAGCAGCCCGATTAGCGGGAGGGTGGGGAATGAGCAGTTCTTC	CASSPISGRVGNEQFF
TRBD2	TRBJ2-1	TRBV29-1	NA	TGCAGCTTCTTGGCCGGGACTAGCGCCAAGAATGAGCAGTTCTTC	CSFLAGTSAKNEQFF
NA	TRBJ1-5	TRBV2	once	TGTGCCAGCAGTGAATGGGGTGTCCAGCCCCAGCATTTT	CASSEWGVQPQHF
TRBD2	TRBJ2-6	TRBV15	NA	TGTGCCACCAGCAGTGCTGCCGGGACTAGGGACTGGGATGGTTTGGAAGGGGCCAACGTCCTGACTTTC	CATSSAAGTRDWDGLEGANVLTF
NA	TRBJ1-6	TRBV2	many	TGTGCCAGCAGTGACAGCAGCTCCTATAATTCACCCCTCCACTTT	CASSDSSSYNSPLHF
TRBD1	TRBJ2-2	TRBV29-1	many	TGCAGCGGACCTTTCCGGGACAGATCTCCTTACACCGGGGAGCTGTTTTTT	CSGPFRDRSPYTGELFF
TRBD2	TRBJ2-7	TRBV10-3	many	TGTGCCATCAGTGTTAGCGGGAGAGGGTACGAGCAGTACTTC	CAISVSGRGYEQYF
NA	TRBJ2-1	TRBV2	many	TGTGCCAGCAGGTCGACAGGCGGAGGGGATGAGCAGTTCTTC	CASRSTGGGDEQFF
TRBD1	TRBJ2-7	TRBV7-2	few	TGTGCCAGCAGCCAAGATCCGGGACAGGGTAACGAGCAGTACTTC	CASSQDPGQGNEQYF
NA	TRBJ1-1	TRBV10-3	NA	TGTGCCGCCGGGGCTGAAGCTTTCTTT	CAAGAEAFF
NA	TRBJ1-2	TRBV5-1	few	TGCGCCAGCAGCTTTCAGGGGTTAGTGGGCTACACCTTC	CASSFQGLVGYTF
NA	TRBJ1-4	TRBV7-8	NA	TGTGCCAGCAGCCCAGGACTAGCGGTGGGAAAACTGTTTTTT	CASSPGLAVGKLFF